Sequencing of this T cell receptor beta chain was carried out in a study of CD8 T cells in ankylosing spondylitis. Overall study findings and caveats: Ankylosing spondylitis blood appeared to be characterized by a TCR beta motif of roughly eight highly homologous variants.

The CDR3 has 15 amino acids. V was pared by 3 bases and J by 4 bases, with 9 bases of the junction left unmatched. CDR1 and CDR2 from the germline V gene are SGHAT and FQNNGV. Worth noting for this clonotype: Its antigen is not known.

MiXCR, run by TCRdb on the 5' RACE reads, gives a single entry per CDR3 protein. Of tens of thousands of distinct CDR3 sequences in the sample, 27% are singletons; the top ten hold 45% to 65%. This sequence joins TRBV11-2 and TRBJ2-7; TRBD1 matches 7 bases. The material sequenced was blood, either unsorted or a sorted T cell fraction (not recorded which). The receptor's source is a male donor with ankylosing spondylitis or in good health (not recorded which). The chain's CDR3 is CASSFATGNPYEQYV. DNA for the CDR3: TGTGCCAGCAGCTTTGCGACAGGGAATCCATACGAGCAGTACGTC.